This TCR beta chain is drawn from a study of blood T cell repertoires in COVID-19. Whole-study context: COVID-19 samples, acute and convalescent, were from the United States, Italy and Spain. T cells, B-cell-depleted T cells, or PBMCs supplied cDNA or gDNA.

Using immunoSEQ multiplex PCR, the repertoire was profiled, and TCRdb retains in-frame clones only, with some absent. Here the sample spans some 150,000 clones, about 80% being singletons. Germline assignment: CDR1 MGHRA and CDR2 YSYEKL. The V gene end was trimmed by 4 bases and the J gene end by 4 bases; junction bases not matched to a gene: 2. The CDR3 is 13 residues long. Sequencing was done on a sample of peripheral blood. The receptor was isolated from a woman aged 55 to 70 with acute or convalescent COVID-19. This rearrangement joins TRBV4-1 to TRBJ2-5; 8 positions agree with TRBD1. For the CDR3, the DNA is TGCGCCAGCAGCCTCGGACAGGGAGAGACCCAGTACTTC. Its translation: CASSLGQGETQYF.